The 15 T cell receptor beta chains listed next were all sequenced from one sample in a study of cytomegalovirus exposure and HLA in healthy donors. Assay: immunoSEQ multiplex PCR; the TCRdb copy retains only in-frame clones and omits some. The sample consists of over 90,000 clones, roughly 95% of them appearing once. The source material was PBMCs. The source of these receptors is a woman aged 18-29 years in good health and CMV-seronegative.

The V gene is TRBV2, the J gene TRBJ2-7; TRBD2 aligns across 9 bases. The V gene end was trimmed by 6 bases and the J gene end by 6 bases; junction bases not matched to a gene: 3. The CDR3 is 12 residues long. Per germline, CDR1 SNHLY and CDR2 FYNNEI. The CDR3 DNA reads TGTGCCAGCAGCCGAGCGGGAGGCGAGCAGTACTTC. This sequence encodes CASSRAGGEQYF.

CDR3 sequence reads: CASSGSSAYYEQYF. The CDR3 DNA reads TGTGCCAGCAGTGGAAGTTCCGCCTACTACGAGCAGTACTTC. The J gene is TRBJ2-7, the V gene TRBV25-1; D unresolved. V lost 4 bases and J 3 bases, leaving 13 bases between the germline ends. The CDR3 spans 14 residues. Germline CDR1 and CDR2: MGHDK and SYGVNS.

This sequence joins TRBV6-5 and TRBJ1-1, with a weak D call TRBD1 (6 bases). V lost 4 bases to trimming and J lost 5 bases, with 17 bases between them. The CDR3 is 15 residues long. Germline V CDR1 and CDR2: MNHEY, SVGAGI. CDR3 in amino acids: CASSSRGFSGTEAFF. DNA of the CDR3: TGTGCCAGCAGTTCCAGGGGATTTTCGGGGACTGAAGCTTTCTTT.

V usage is TRBV6-6 and J usage is TRBJ2-1; 14 positions match TRBD2. Germline loops: CDR1 MNHNY, CDR2 SVGAGI (reference sequence). J gave up 6 bases and V 5 bases, and 3 bases lay outside the gene matches. There are 15 residues in the CDR3. The CDR3 nucleotides read TGTGCCAGCAGTGGGACTAGCGGGGGTGGCAATGAGCAGTTCTTC. Protein sequence: CASSGTSGGGNEQFF.

This clone was observed once. The chain carries TRBV4-1 and TRBJ1-2; unclear D gene. Germline lookup yields CDR1 MGHRA and CDR2 YSYEKL. The CDR3 is 13 residues long. V lost 3 bases and J 4 bases, leaving 9 bases between the germline ends. DNA for the CDR3: TGCGCCAGCAGCCACGGAGGGAGCTATGGCTACACCTTC. Protein sequence: CASSHGGSYGYTF.

The V call is TRBV6-5, the J call TRBJ1-2; 8 bases are a match to TRBD1. Germline V CDR1 and CDR2: MNHEY, SVGAGI. Trimming at V came to 6 bases and at J to 4 bases, leaving 4 bases not matched to a gene. This CDR3 spans 13 amino acids. The CDR3 sequence: CASRRGQAYGYTF. The CDR3 DNA is TGTGCCAGCAGAAGGGGACAGGCCTATGGCTACACCTTC.

The rearrangement links TRBV30 to TRBJ1-4, with 7 bases aligning to TRBD1. Germline V gives CDR1 GTSNPN, CDR2 SVGIG (reference sequence). The J segment lost 0 bases and the V segment lost 4 bases, leaving 5 bases of the junction unmatched. CDR3 length equals 15 residues. The CDR3 coding sequence is TGTGCCTGGAAGCTCCAGGGGGCAACTAATGAAAAACTGTTTTTT. This codes for CAWKLQGATNEKLFF.

V and J are TRBV19 and TRBJ2-1, with 7 positions matching TRBD2. Per the germline V gene, CDR1 is LNHDA and CDR2 is SQIVND (reference sequence). The CDR3 loop spans 15 amino acids. CDR3 amino acids: CATSRGEEPYNEQFF. CDR3 in DNA: TGTGCGACCAGCCGGGGGGAGGAACCTTACAATGAGCAGTTCTTC.

V usage is TRBV2 and J usage is TRBJ2-1; D is uncertain. This CDR3 has 15 residues. Germline V lookup: CDR1 SNHLY, CDR2 FYNNEI. The V end was cut by 5 bases, the J end by 0 bases, with 11 bases between. The CDR3 loop is CASSPLESSYNEQFF. The CDR3 DNA sequence: TGTGCCAGCAGTCCCTTGGAGAGCTCCTACAATGAGCAGTTCTTC.

This chain links TRBV28 with TRBJ2-7, with D possibly being TRBD2 (6 bases). V was pared by 6 bases and J by 5 bases, with 17 bases between. The CDR3 is made up of 14 amino acids. The germline V gene encodes CDR1 MDHEN and CDR2 SYDVKM. CDR3 coding DNA: TGTGCCAGCAGGTTTCTAGCGACGAGGCACGAGCAGTACTTC. The encoded protein is CASRFLATRHEQYF.

The chain links TRBV28 to TRBJ1-1; 8 bases are a match to TRBD1. CDR3 length: 15 amino acids. Germline lookup yields CDR1 MDHEN and CDR2 SYDVKM. After removal of 6 bases from V and 0 bases from J, the junction contained 6 bases not matched to a gene. CDR3 sequence: CASSDRGAMNTEAFF. The DNA for the CDR3 is TGTGCCAGCAGCGACAGGGGAGCAATGAACACTGAAGCTTTCTTT.

The chain recombines TRBV7-9 with TRBJ1-2; 8 positions match TRBD1. The CDR3 has 15 amino acids. Germline CDR1 and CDR2: SEHNR and FQNEAQ (reference sequence). V was pared by 5 bases and J by 8 bases, with 13 bases of the junction left unmatched. For the CDR3, the DNA is TGTGCCAGCAGCCCCCGCCAGAGGACAGGGCCCGGCTACACCTTC. Amino acid sequence: CASSPRQRTGPGYTF.

The chain recombines TRBV6-5 with TRBJ1-5; weak D call: TRBD1 (6 bases). The CDR3 consists of 14 residues. V dropped 5 bases and J dropped 3 bases, with 11 bases sitting between them. The germline V gene has CDR1 MNHEY and CDR2 SVGAGI. The CDR3 protein is CASSTGQYNQPQHF. The CDR3 DNA is TGTGCCAGCAGTACCGGACAGTACAATCAGCCCCAGCATTTT.

V and J are TRBV2 and TRBJ1-5; D might be TRBD1 (6 bases). Trimming left V 6 bases short and J 3 bases short, with 18 bases between. Per germline, CDR1 SNHLY and CDR2 FYNNEI. CDR3 size: 16 residues. CDR3 sequence: CASSHREISYNQPQHF. The CDR3 region has the DNA TGTGCCAGCAGCCACAGGGAAATTTCTTACAATCAGCCCCAGCATTTT.

V gene TRBV6-6 combines with J gene TRBJ2-7, with a weak D call TRBD1 (6 bases). The CDR3 has 14 amino acids. Trimming stripped 2 bases from V and 6 bases from J, with 14 bases between. Germline CDR1 MNHNY, CDR2 SVGAGI (reference sequence). The CDR3 DNA reads as TGTGCCAGCAGTTACCCCTACCAGGGGTCCGAGCAGTACTTC. It codes for CASSYPYQGSEQYF.